The text below deals with one T cell receptor beta chain. TCRdb keeps only in-frame clones here, not all; method: immunoSEQ multiplex PCR. This sample has 150,000 to 200,000 clones, with almost 90% found just once. This specimen belongs to a study of control samples from healthy donors and cancer patients. The sequence derives from a woman aged 45 to 65 in good health. The sample was blood.

This CDR3 reads CASSLTYSGANVLTF. CDR3 coding DNA: TGTGCCAGCAGCCTAACGTACTCTGGGGCCAACGTCCTGACTTTC. The J gene is TRBJ2-6, the V gene TRBV9; D gene unclear. Trimming removed 4 bases from V and 0 bases from J, with 8 bases in between. This CDR3 contains 15 residues. The germline V gene has CDR1 SGDLS and CDR2 YYNGEE.